This TCR beta chain was identified during a study of cytomegalovirus exposure and HLA in healthy donors. Germline V gene data show CDR1 as ENHRY and CDR2 as SYGVKD. V dropped 6 bases and J dropped 2; count of bases not matched to a gene: 0. The CDR3 is made up of 13 amino acids. Primers included in the PCR were 60 Vbeta and 13 Jbeta primers. Sequencing was performed with immunoSEQ multiplex PCR; in TCRdb, only in-frame clones are kept and a portion is missing. Among around 100,000 clones listed, approximately 89% were seen once. Study findings and constraints: Some TCR beta chains (roughly 160 of them) were listed as cytomegalovirus-associated. The study carried out a later analysis of TCR beta sequences. It associated under 20,000 of them with specific HLA alleles at a false discovery rate of 0.05.

Notes on this clone: Its cognate antigen is unknown.

The TCR was taken from a man aged 30 to 45 in good health and CMV-seronegative. Sequenced: PBMCs. The chain joins TRBV10-3 to TRBJ1-5; 8 bases are a match to TRBD1. CDR3 DNA: TGTGCCATCAGGGGACAGGGCAATCAGCCCCAGCATTTT. This gives the protein CAIRGQGNQPQHF.